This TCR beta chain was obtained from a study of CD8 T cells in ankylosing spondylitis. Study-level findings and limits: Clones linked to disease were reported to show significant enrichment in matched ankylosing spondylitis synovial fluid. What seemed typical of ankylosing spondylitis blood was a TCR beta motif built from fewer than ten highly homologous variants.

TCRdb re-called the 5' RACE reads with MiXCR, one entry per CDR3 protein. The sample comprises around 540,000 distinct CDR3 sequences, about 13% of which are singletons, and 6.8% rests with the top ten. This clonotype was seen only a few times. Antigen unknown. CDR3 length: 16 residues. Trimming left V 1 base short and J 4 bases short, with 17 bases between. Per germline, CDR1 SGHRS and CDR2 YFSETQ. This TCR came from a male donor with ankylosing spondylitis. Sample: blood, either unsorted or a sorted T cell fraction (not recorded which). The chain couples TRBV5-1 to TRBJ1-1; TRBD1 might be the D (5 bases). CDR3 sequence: CASSLLAAPGGTEAFF. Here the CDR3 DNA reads TGCGCCAGCAGCTTGCTCGCAGCCCCCGGGGGCACTGAAGCTTTCTTT.